A selection of T cell receptor beta chains follows, all from one sample in a study of blood T cells in healthy people across ages. MiXCR was run by TCRdb on the 5' RACE reads, yielding one entry per CDR3 protein. Among fewer than 800,000 distinct CDR3 sequences listed, 49% were seen once. Sequenced material: blood. These receptors were collected from a woman aged 55-69 years in good health. Both conserved end residues are part of each CDR3.

len,v_gene,j_gene,CDR3aa
14,TRBV28,TRBJ2-7,CASSSERLAREQYF
14,TRBV2,TRBJ2-3,CASGGLASTDTQYF
15,TRBV9,TRBJ2-1,CASSVARGTYNEQFF
14,TRBV7-2,TRBJ2-4,CASSVRTGERQQYF
13,TRBV29-1,TRBJ2-5,CSFLRDRQETQYF
16,TRBV3-1,TRBJ2-1,CASSLKRSGRGNEQFF
17,TRBV20-1,TRBJ2-1,CSARGSGRGGSYNEQFF
15,TRBV3-1,TRBJ1-5,CASRNSLLSNQPQHF
12,TRBV20-1,TRBJ2-7,CSAAPFPYEQYF
14,TRBV12-3/TRBV12-4,TRBJ2-2,CASSPHMNTGELFF
15,TRBV11-3,TRBJ2-3,CASSSRSTITDTQYF
15,TRBV4-2,TRBJ1-1,CASSQDLRGGTEAFF
17,TRBV2,TRBJ1-1,CASSEYARSYMNTEAFF
15,TRBV20-1,TRBJ2-5,CSASLRGGVGETQYF
18,TRBV3-1,NA,CASSQDSLAEGSYNEQYF
15,TRBV11-1,TRBJ2-1,CASSPRTGLGHEQFF
18,TRBV20-1,TRBJ2-3,CSARVGLAGGPRADTQYF
13,TRBV29-1,TRBJ1-2,CCAERTGAYGYTF
14,TRBV4-3,TRBJ1-2,CASSQDRGRRGYTF
16,TRBV12-3/TRBV12-4,TRBJ2-3,CASSPSSGVRTDVQYF
14,TRBV6-2/TRBV6-3,TRBJ1-2,CASSPQGPRYGYTF
16,TRBV6-6,TRBJ2-6,CASSYLHASGANVLTF
11,TRBV29-1,TRBJ1-5,CSVGFGQPQHF
12,TRBV29-1,TRBJ2-7,CSVGHGAYEQYF
15,TRBV7-2,TRBJ2-5,CASSLDTGGGQPQYF
13,TRBV12-3/TRBV12-4,TRBJ1-2,CASSVAQGSGYTF
12,TRBV20-1,TRBJ2-3,CSARALTDTQYF
15,TRBV21-1,TRBJ2-1,CASSPRKGLYNEQFF
13,TRBV29-1,TRBJ2-1,CGVGQVITMRQFF
16,TRBV12-3/TRBV12-4,TRBJ2-1,CASTLTGTSGYNEQFF
16,TRBV7-9,TRBJ2-5,CASQSPLAGLDNEQYF
13,TRBV20-1,TRBJ2-4,CSARDRNENIQYF
14,TRBV7-2,TRBJ2-7,CASSLAGGRGEQYF
15,TRBV7-8,TRBJ1-1,CASSVTPGSATEAFF
13,TRBV4-3,TRBJ2-7,CASSPGESYEQYF
15,TRBV4-2,TRBJ2-7,CASSQVEGASYEQYF
12,TRBV20-1,TRBJ2-3,CSVSQGIDTQYF
15,TRBV20-1,TRBJ2-7,CSASGFGLPSYEQYF
15,TRBV11-2,TRBJ2-3,CASSGLAGRLDTQYF
13,TRBV7-2,TRBJ1-2,CASSLVRQDGYTF
15,TRBV20-1,NA,CSAPPSGRSGGEQYF
17,TRBV7-9,TRBJ2-1,CASSPGTSGRMANEQFF
17,TRBV7-2,NA,CASSSWASGGFYNEQYF
14,TRBV7-9,NA,CASSLGTSGGEQYF
16,TRBV20-1,TRBJ2-5,CSPQPSGRTYKETQYF
12,TRBV3-1,TRBJ2-1,CASSHPGDEQFF
13,TRBV2,TRBJ2-1,CASLRREGTEQFF
16,TRBV20-1,TRBJ2-1,CSAKGLAGVIDDEQFF
19,TRBV20-1,TRBJ2-7,CSARDRASGRALSLNEQYF
12,TRBV18,TRBJ1-1,CASSPGTGQHFF